Detailed here is one T cell receptor beta chain. Its antigen remains unknown. Assay execution took place at the deep level. The protocol was immunoSEQ multiplex PCR, while the TCRdb copy is restricted to in-frame clones and leaves out a portion. The sample holds around 2.1 million clones, about 92% seen once. This record comes from a study of shared clonotypes between healthy human individuals. The study's findings and limits: Generally, naive subsets (rather than memory subsets) showed larger estimated richness. Blood was the only sampled material, and tissue repertoires likely differ.

This CDR3 has 17 amino acids. The germline CDR1 and CDR2 sequences are SGDLS and YYNGEE. Unmatched junction bases numbered 11, after V lost 4 bases and J lost 3 bases. The naive CD8 fraction comprised CD45RO-negative cells positively selected for CCR7 and excluded terminally differentiated effector memory CD45RA+ cells. This receptor was taken from a man between 18 and 35 years old in good health. Some clones in this sample may be carry-over from other donors' samples. The chain recombines TRBV9 with TRBJ2-7, with TRBD2 matching 12 bases. Source material: naive CD8+ T cells from PBMCs. The CDR3 spells CASSSPSSGRAGYEQYF. CDR3 bases: TGTGCCAGCAGCTCACCATCTAGCGGGAGGGCTGGCTACGAGCAGTACTTC.